A single sample is the source of the 28 T cell receptor beta chains below, sequenced in a study of vaccination and CD4 T cells after COVID-19. TCRdb fed the PCR reads into MiXCR, producing one record per CDR3 protein. This table has roughly 19,000 distinct CDR3 sequences, 60% appearing once. The sample was CD4+ T cells from blood, taken after SARS-CoV-2 vaccination. These TCRs come from a human donor who had recovered from COVID-19.

The CDR3 coding sequence is TGCAGCTCTGGACAGCAAGAGACCCAGTACTTC. Its translation is CSSGQQETQYF. This chain uses TRBV29-1 with TRBJ2-5; a possible D gene is TRBD1 (6 bases). CDR1 is SQVTM, CDR2 ANQGSEA, per germline. The CDR3 extends over 11 amino acids. V lost 8 bases and J 2 bases, leaving 9 bases between the germline ends.

This rearrangement joins TRBV28 to TRBJ2-7; 9 bases match TRBD2. The junction had 19 bases not matched to a gene; V was cut back by 7 bases and J by 3 bases. The CDR3 sequence is 18 residues long. Germline V gives CDR1 MDHEN, CDR2 SYDVKM. Here the CDR3 reads CASKKAPVSGRKGYEQYF. The CDR3 DNA sequence: TGTGCCAGCAAAAAAGCCCCCGTTAGCGGGAGAAAGGGCTACGAGCAGTACTTC.

The chain has TRBV6-1 and TRBJ2-5, with D perhaps matching TRBD2 (7 bases). The CDR3 contains 19 residues. The V and J ends lost 6 bases and 1 base respectively, with 27 bases between them. CDR1 and CDR2 from the germline V gene are MNHNS and SASEGT. The CDR3 DNA reads as TGTGCCAGCAGGAGGACAGCCCAAAGACTAGCAGAAGTCCAAGAGACCCAGTACTTC. Translated: CASRRTAQRLAEVQETQYF.

The chain employs TRBV20-1 and TRBJ1-5; weak D call: TRBD1 (6 bases). In germline, CDR1 is DFQATT, CDR2 SNEGSKA (reference sequence). This CDR3 contains 17 residues. Trimming removed 6 bases from V and 0 bases from J, with 21 bases in between. The CDR3 DNA reads as TGCAGTGCCCCCAGTGGGCAGGGGACTTATAGCAATCAGCCCCAGCATTTT. It translates to CSAPSGQGTYSNQPQHF.

The gene calls are TRBV7-2 and TRBJ2-2, with D perhaps assigned TRBD1 or TRBD2 (5 bases each). V was clipped by 4 bases and J by 1 base, with 16 bases between them. CDR1 and CDR2 (germline): SGHTA, FQGNSA. The length of the CDR3 is 17 residues. CDR3 amino acids: CASSSPPGRRNTGELFF. The CDR3 DNA reads TGTGCCAGCAGCTCTCCACCGGGACGCAGGAACACCGGGGAGCTGTTTTTT.

The chain couples TRBV7-9 to TRBJ2-1; the D call may be TRBD1 or TRBD2 (5 bases each). CDR3 length: 12 amino acids. Deletions cut 6 bases from V and 10 bases from J, with 13 bases between. Germline assignment: CDR1 SEHNR and CDR2 FQNEAQ (reference sequence). The CDR3 bases are TGTGCCAGCAGTTGGGGACGCGGCGAGCAGTTCTTC. This gives the protein CASSWGRGEQFF.

J is TRBJ1-1 and V is TRBV6-2 or TRBV6-3; D gene uncertain. The CDR3 is 12 amino acids. V gave up 0 bases and J gave up 11 bases, with 10 bases separating them. Germline V gives CDR1 MNHEY, CDR2 SVGEGT. For the CDR3, the DNA is TGTGCCAGCAGTTACTCGAGCACTGTTGCTTTCTTT. It is translated as CASSYSSTVAFF.

This clonotype was counted between two and nine times. The V and J genes are TRBV6-1 and TRBJ1-2, with D perhaps TRBD1 (6 bases). The germline V gene encodes CDR1 MNHNS and CDR2 SASEGT. The length of the CDR3 is 15 residues. The V end was cut by 6 bases, the J end by 4 bases, with 18 bases between. The DNA for the CDR3 is TGTGCCAGCAGGGCGGACAGACTCTTGAGCTATGGCTACACCTTC. It specifies CASRADRLLSYGYTF.

This chain uses TRBV28 with TRBJ2-3; D perhaps matches TRBD1 (5 bases). The V end lost 6 bases, the J end lost 2 bases, and 18 bases lay between the germline ends. Germline CDR1 reads MDHEN; CDR2 reads SYDVKM. The CDR3 length is 16 residues. The chain's CDR3 is CASSPLGLGVTDTQYF. The CDR3 DNA reads TGTGCCAGCAGCCCACTTGGCCTAGGGGTCACAGATACGCAGTATTTT.

This clonotype was counted once. The rearrangement joins TRBV25-1 to TRBJ1-4, with D maybe TRBD1 (6 bases). Germline values: CDR1 MGHDK, CDR2 SYGVNS. The CDR3 runs 15 residues. Deletions cut 1 base from V and 8 bases from J, with 14 bases between. The CDR3 is CASSEFRGAGEKLFF. CDR3 in DNA: TGTGCCAGCAGTGAATTCCGGGGGGCAGGAGAAAAACTGTTTTTT.

The chain combines TRBV20-1 with TRBJ2-3; 8 nucleotides match TRBD1. The CDR3 is 16 amino acids. Germline V lookup: CDR1 DFQATT, CDR2 SNEGSKA (reference sequence). The junction had 11 bases not matched to a gene; V was cut back by 2 bases and J by 4 bases. The CDR3 region is CSARPRGRGHADTQYF. CDR3 coding DNA: TGCAGTGCTAGACCTCGGGGCAGGGGGCATGCAGATACGCAGTATTTT.

The chain carries TRBV24-1 and TRBJ2-7; 9 nucleotides agree with TRBD2. The length of the CDR3 is 17 residues. The J segment lost 2 bases and the V segment lost 2 bases, leaving 9 bases of the junction unmatched. Per the germline V gene, CDR1 is KGHDR and CDR2 is SFDVKD. CDR3 nucleotides: TGTGCCACCAGTGATTCCCCTGGACTAGCGCGACCCTACGAGCAGTACTTC. Its translation: CATSDSPGLARPYEQYF.

This chain links TRBV20-1 with TRBJ2-7, with D possibly being TRBD2 (6 bases). Germline V lookup: CDR1 DFQATT, CDR2 SNEGSKA (reference sequence). CDR3 length equals 12 residues. Between the trimmed V and J ends, which lost 3 bases and 3 bases, there was a span of 9 bases. The DNA of the CDR3 is TGCAGTGCTAGCGGGAGAATCTACGAGCAGTACTTC. Its translation: CSASGRIYEQYF.

In its sample, this clonotype was seen a few times. V usage is TRBV6-1 and J usage is TRBJ1-2, with 10 bases that match TRBD1. Germline V gene lookup returns CDR1 MNHNS and CDR2 SASEGT. Trimming took 6 bases from V and 4 from J; bases not matched to a gene: 11. The CDR3 runs to 16 residues. The CDR3 is CASSRPGTGDGYGYTF. The CDR3 DNA reads as TGTGCCAGCAGCCGTCCCGGGACAGGGGACGGCTATGGCTACACCTTC.

The V and J genes are TRBV28 and TRBJ2-7, with D possibly TRBD2 on 6 matching bases. CDR1 and CDR2 (germline): MDHEN, SYDVKM. CDR3 length: 15 amino acids. The V gene lost 7 bases and the J gene lost 4 bases, with 20 bases spanning the gap. CDR3 in amino acids: CASNQPGLGLYEQYF. CDR3 coding DNA: TGTGCCAGCAATCAACCGGGACTGGGTCTATACGAGCAGTACTTC.

This sequence joins TRBV18 and TRBJ2-5, with TRBD1 matching 9 bases. Germline lookup yields CDR1 KGHSH and CDR2 LQKENI. This CDR3 comprises 14 residues. J gave up 3 bases and V 3 bases, and 2 bases lay outside the gene matches. As DNA, the CDR3 is TGTGCCAGCTCACCCAGGACAGGGGAAGAGACCCAGTACTTC. Protein product: CASSPRTGEETQYF.

This clonotype was detected only a few times. This sequence joins TRBV7-2 and TRBJ2-2; the D is unclear. The V end was cut by 5 bases, the J end by 1 base, with 8 bases between. CDR3 size: 14 residues. Germline V CDR1 and CDR2: SGHTA, FQGNSA. CDR3 in amino acids: CASSRTRNTGELFF. The CDR3 DNA follows: TGTGCCAGCAGCCGGACCAGGAACACCGGGGAGCTGTTTTTT.

This clonotype occurred a few times. V and J are TRBV2 and TRBJ2-3; 9 bases agree with TRBD2. CDR1 is SNHLY and CDR2 is FYNNEI in the germline V gene. This CDR3 region has 13 residues. After removal of 4 bases from V and 13 bases from J, the junction contained 9 bases not matched to a gene. This CDR3 reads CASSGYGGRAEYF. The CDR3 DNA is TGTGCCAGCAGTGGATATGGCGGGAGGGCCGAGTATTTT.

The chain links TRBV2 to TRBJ2-7; D gene uncertain. The CDR3 has 13 amino acids. Trimming shortened V by 6 bases and J by 10 bases, and 19 bases separated the two germline ends. Germline V gives CDR1 SNHLY, CDR2 FYNNEI. The CDR3 is CASSELKTISQYF. The CDR3 DNA reads TGTGCCAGCAGCGAGTTGAAAACCATCTCTCAGTACTTC. The full variable domain, completed using reference TRBV2 and TRBJ2-7, is EPEVTQTPSHQVTQMGQEVILRCVPISNHLYFYWYRQILGQKVEFLVSFYNNEISEKSEIFDDQFSVERPDGSNFTLKIRSTKLEDSAMYFCASSELKTISQYFGPGTRLTVT.

The genes are TRBV7-6 and TRBJ2-5; D gene ambiguous. V gave up 1 base and J gave up 1 base, with 4 bases separating them. The V gene's germline CDR1 is SGHVS and CDR2 FNYEAQ. This CDR3 is built from 13 residues. Here the CDR3 reads CASSLGPQETQYF. The DNA of the CDR3 is TGTGCCAGCAGCTTAGGACCCCAAGAGACCCAGTACTTC.

V and J are TRBV20-1 and TRBJ2-1; no clear D. This CDR3 comprises 13 residues. Germline assignment: CDR1 DFQATT and CDR2 SNEGSKA (reference sequence). The V and J ends lost 3 bases and 2 bases respectively, with 8 bases between them. The DNA of the CDR3 is TGCAGTGCTAGTATCGATACCTACAATGAGCAGTTCTTC. This translates into CSASIDTYNEQFF.

A few counts support this clonotype. The chain has TRBV6-1 and TRBJ1-6; a weak D match, TRBD1 (6 bases). Germline CDR1 reads MNHNS; CDR2 reads SASEGT. V was trimmed by 8 bases and J by 2 bases, leaving 16 bases between them. The CDR3 is 16 residues long. The CDR3 bases are TGTGCCAGCGTCGCGGGGGGGGCGGCCTATAATTCACCCCTCCACTTT. It yields the protein CASVAGGAAYNSPLHF.

In its sample, this clonotype was seen once. V usage is TRBV27 and J usage is TRBJ1-1; D gene uncertain. Trimming stripped 5 bases from V and 7 bases from J, with 14 bases between. This CDR3 is built from 13 residues. Germline values: CDR1 MNHEY, CDR2 SMNVEV (reference sequence). In DNA, the CDR3 is TGTGCCAGCAGTCGCGCGGAGTCGAATGAAGCTTTCTTT. Residues: CASSRAESNEAFF.

The rearrangement uses TRBV6-1 and TRBJ1-5; D possibly corresponds to TRBD1 (6 bases). V was trimmed by 0 bases and J by 7 bases, leaving 19 bases between them. From germline, CDR1 is MNHNS and CDR2 SASEGT. This CDR3 has 17 amino acids. The CDR3 DNA reads TGTGCCAGCAGTGAAGCGAACAGGGTTGGGGCATTACAGCCCCAGCATTTT. Translating gives CASSEANRVGALQPQHF.

This rearrangement joins TRBV27 to TRBJ2-5; D call uncertain. The CDR3 contains 13 residues. Per the germline V gene, CDR1 is MNHEY and CDR2 is SMNVEV (reference sequence). V lost 1 base and J 1 base, leaving 4 bases between the germline ends. CDR3 residues: CASSLFGQETQYF. The CDR3 DNA sequence: TGTGCCAGCAGTTTATTTGGCCAAGAGACCCAGTACTTC.

The J gene is TRBJ2-7, the V gene TRBV24-1, with TRBD1 as a possible D gene (5 bases). This CDR3 has 15 amino acids. Trimming left V 3 bases short and J 2 bases short, with 13 bases between. Germline-derived CDR1 and CDR2 are KGHDR and SFDVKD. The CDR3 DNA sequence: TGTGCCACCAGTGATCCCGGCGACAGAACCTACGAGCAGTACTTC. This sequence encodes CATSDPGDRTYEQYF.

The rearrangement uses TRBV9 and TRBJ2-3; perhaps TRBD2 as D (6 bases). The germline gives CDR1 SGDLS, CDR2 YYNGEE. Trimming pared 3 bases from V and 0 bases from J, leaving 20 bases between. This CDR3 spans 18 amino acids. For the CDR3, the DNA is TGTGCCAGCAGCGCCAAAAGAGGGACTGAACCTAGCACAGATACGCAGTATTTT. Its translation: CASSAKRGTEPSTDTQYF.

This clonotype was observed a handful of times. The junction does not match germline at one end; this may be a read error. The gene calls are TRBV7-9 and TRBJ2-3, with 11 bases fitting TRBD2. This CDR3 contains 13 residues. Germline-derived CDR1 and CDR2 are SEHNR and FQNEAQ (reference sequence). The CDR3 spells CASSLAEGLADVF. The CDR3, as DNA: TGTGCCAGCAGCTTAGCCGAGGGACTAGCGGACGTCTTT.